This T cell receptor (beta chain) derives from a study of cytomegalovirus exposure and HLA in healthy donors. General study points: Per published reports, the classifier diagnosed cytomegalovirus status with high specificity and sensitivity. In an earlier analysis, in about 530 donors, most V segments appeared productive either ~90% or ~30% of the time.

CDR3 size: 14 residues. Between the trimmed V and J ends, which lost 0 bases and 3 bases, there was a span of 7 bases. The germline gives CDR1 SGHRS, CDR2 YFSETQ. PCR used 60 Vbeta primers and 13 Jbeta primers. Study processing details: Counted up in a later analysis, unique TCR beta chains came to approximately 83 million, with some 9.9 million shared. Measured with immunoSEQ multiplex PCR; TCRdb has only the in-frame clones, and not every one. The D gene and trimming were derived from the DNA, and the V and J assignments and clone size from that table. The repertoire holds around 110,000 clones, with 74% as singletons. Comment on this clone: Its antigen is unknown.

What was sequenced was PBMCs. The chain couples TRBV5-1 to TRBJ1-5; D is uncertain. The clonotype was recovered from a woman in her thirties or forties in good health and CMV-seropositive. CDR3 sequence reads: CASSLGGLNQPQHF. The CDR3 nucleotides are TGCGCCAGCAGCTTGGGAGGGCTCAATCAGCCCCAGCATTTT.